One and the same sample provided the 27 T cell receptor beta chains below, sequenced in a study of identical twins. MiXCR, applied by TCRdb to the 5' RACE reads, yields one record per CDR3 protein. The data show a few hundred thousand distinct CDR3 sequences, less than 9.5% seen once. These data were also filed under a second study, of yellow fever vaccine responses in identical twins.

The source material was CD8+ T cells sorted from blood. Every receptor here comes from a woman under 30 in good health.

This chain connects TRBV14 to TRBJ1-1; D uncertain. Germline CDR1 reads SGHDN; CDR2 reads FVKESK. The CDR3 spans 14 residues. V dropped 0 bases and J dropped 11 bases, with 16 bases sitting between them. Here the CDR3 reads CASSQEGGGSAAFF. The CDR3 DNA follows: TGTGCCAGCAGCCAAGAGGGAGGCGGATCGGCTGCTTTCTTT.

This clonotype was seen only a few times. This chain uses TRBV12-3 or TRBV12-4 with TRBJ2-7; D gene unclear. Trimming pared 7 bases from V and 4 bases from J, leaving 14 bases between. CDR3 size: 13 residues. CDR3 coding DNA: TGTGCCAGCAAACTGAGTGGAAAATACGAGCAGTACTTC. It yields the protein CASKLSGKYEQYF.

This sequence joins TRBV27 and TRBJ2-2; the D gene is possibly TRBD2 (5 bases). Germline-derived CDR1 and CDR2 are MNHEY and SMNVEV (reference sequence). This CDR3 has 12 amino acids. V was pared by 7 bases and J by 8 bases, with 11 bases between. The DNA for the CDR3 is TGTGCCAGCACTTTCCGGGGAGGGGAGCTGTTTTTT. Translation: CASTFRGGELFF.

The chain recombines TRBV12-3 or TRBV12-4 with TRBJ1-2, with D uncertain. The CDR3 has 14 residues. V gave up 3 bases and J gave up 1 base, with 9 bases separating them. CDR3 bases: TGTGCCAGCAGTTTCTCTCCCAGTAACTATGGCTACACCTTC. Amino acid sequence: CASSFSPSNYGYTF.

The V gene is TRBV25-1, the J gene TRBJ1-2; D gene unclear. Trimming shortened V by 11 bases and J by 2 bases, and 9 bases separated the two germline ends. The CDR3 sequence is 11 residues long. Germline V gives CDR1 MGHDK, CDR2 SYGVNS. The CDR3 sequence: CAARGNYGYTF. DNA of the CDR3: TGTGCCGCCCGCGGGAACTATGGCTACACCTTC.

This clonotype occurred a few times. This rearrangement joins TRBV6-1 to TRBJ2-5; the D gene is possibly TRBD1 (5 bases). Between the trimmed V and J ends, which lost 5 bases and 4 bases, there was a span of 11 bases. Germline lookup yields CDR1 MNHNS and CDR2 SASEGT. CDR3 length: 13 residues. CDR3 sequence reads: CASSPGWAETQYF. CDR3 DNA sequence: TGTGCCAGCAGTCCAGGGTGGGCAGAGACCCAGTACTTC.

This sequence joins TRBV4-3 and TRBJ2-2; D gene ambiguous. This CDR3 is 15 amino acids long. Germline CDR1 LGHNA, CDR2 YSLEER. The germline V and J ends were trimmed by 1 base and 6 bases, with 12 bases remaining between them. CDR3 DNA: TGCGCCAGCAGCCAAGCGATCGTGGTCGCCGGGGAGCTGTTTTTT. Protein: CASSQAIVVAGELFF.

The sample holds many counts of this clonotype. The V call is TRBV2, the J call TRBJ2-1; 11 nucleotides align to TRBD2. This CDR3 spans 18 amino acids. Germline lookup yields CDR1 SNHLY and CDR2 FYNNEI. Trimming took 2 bases from V and 2 from J; bases not matched to a gene: 8. CDR3 protein: CASSELAGGPTPYNEQFF. The CDR3 DNA is TGTGCCAGCAGTGAACTAGCGGGGGGCCCGACCCCCTACAATGAGCAGTTCTTC.

The CDR3 reads CSAIKTHVTEILYEQYF. The CDR3 DNA is TGCAGTGCTATAAAGACCCATGTGACAGAGATCCTCTACGAGCAGTACTTC. The rearrangement links TRBV20-1 to TRBJ2-7; possible D gene TRBD1, 5 bases. The CDR3 is 17 residues long. V lost 4 bases and J 3 bases, leaving 25 bases between the germline ends. CDR1 and CDR2 from the germline V gene are DFQATT and SNEGSKA (reference sequence).

As to this clonotype: A much more abundant neighbour one base away suggests this may be a read error. The chain couples TRBV7-8 to TRBJ2-1; D perhaps matches TRBD2 (5 bases). Germline lookup yields CDR1 SGHVS and CDR2 FQNEAQ. V dropped 3 bases and J dropped 2 bases, with 14 bases sitting between them. This CDR3 is 16 amino acids long. CDR3 amino acids: CASSLDEPGTYNEQFF. CDR3 coding DNA: TGTGCCAGCAGCTTGGATGAACCGGGGACCTACAATGAGCAGTTCTTC.

The chain carries TRBV12-3 or TRBV12-4 and TRBJ2-5; TRBD2 matches 8 bases. There are 14 residues in the CDR3. V dropped 7 bases and J dropped 4; count of bases not matched to a gene: 8. The CDR3 coding sequence is TGTGCCAGCACCGGGGGACTAGAGGGAGAGACCCAGTACTTC. It codes for CASTGGLEGETQYF.

This clonotype was detected ten times or more. V usage is TRBV20-1 and J usage is TRBJ2-4, with 8 bases identical to TRBD2. Germline V gene data show CDR1 as DFQATT and CDR2 as SNEGSKA (reference sequence). The CDR3 runs to 15 residues. The V segment lost 4 bases and the J segment 3 bases; nucleotides outside the gene matches: 8. The CDR3 protein is CSATTSGLHKNIQYF. CDR3 coding DNA: TGCAGTGCTACAACTAGCGGCCTCCACAAAAACATTCAGTACTTC.

The J gene is TRBJ2-6, the V gene TRBV19, with a weak D call TRBD1 (5 bases). The ends were cut back, 8 bases at V and 0 bases at J, with 11 bases in the middle. The CDR3 has 15 amino acids. The germline gives CDR1 LNHDA, CDR2 SQIVND (reference sequence). The CDR3 DNA is TGTGCCAGTGGGCAGGGAAGCTCTGGGGCCAACGTCCTGACTTTC. Its protein product is CASGQGSSGANVLTF.

This rearrangement joins TRBV21-1 to TRBJ2-6. TRBV21-1 is noted as a pseudogene. CDR3 length equals 18 residues. The CDR3 protein is CASSKPKRKSSGANVLTF. The CDR3 DNA reads TGTGCCAGCAGCAAACCAAAGAGAAAAAGCTCTGGGGCCAACGTCCTGACTTTC.

This clonotype has at least ten counts. In DNA form, the CDR3 reads TGTGCCAGCAGCCATCCGGGACTAGGTGTGGATACGCAGTATTTT. Translation gives CASSHPGLGVDTQYF. This chain links TRBV7-9 with TRBJ2-3, with TRBD2 matching over 8 bases. V was pared by 5 bases and J by 6 bases, with 10 bases of the junction left unmatched. Per the germline V gene, CDR1 is SEHNR and CDR2 is FQNEAQ (reference sequence). The CDR3 covers 15 residues.

This clonotype was found many times. The CDR3: CASSEATGGGEKLFF. The CDR3 nucleotides read TGTGCCAGCAGTGAAGCGACAGGGGGAGGCGAAAAACTGTTTTTT. This chain uses TRBV6-1 with TRBJ1-4; 9 bases are a match to TRBD1. The length of the CDR3 is 15 residues. In germline, CDR1 is MNHNS, CDR2 SASEGT. V lost 0 bases and J lost 8; bases outside the gene matches: 4.

This sequence joins TRBV12-3 or TRBV12-4 and TRBJ1-2; D gene ambiguous. V was pared by 0 bases and J by 4 bases, with 9 bases between. The CDR3 consists of 14 residues. The CDR3 sequence is CASSLARLGYGYTF. CDR3 coding DNA: TGTGCCAGCAGTTTAGCCAGGCTCGGCTATGGCTACACCTTC.

This clonotype came up many times. This chain connects TRBV20-1 to TRBJ2-1; 7 nucleotides match TRBD2. CDR1 and CDR2 (germline): DFQATT, SNEGSKA (reference sequence). V shed 3 bases, J shed 3 bases, and the junction held 5 bases outside the gene matches. The CDR3 runs to 14 residues. CDR3 sequence (DNA): TGCAGTGCTAGTGTGGGGGGGGACTACAATGAGCAGTTCTTC. This codes for CSASVGGDYNEQFF.

This chain joins TRBV20-1 and TRBJ2-3; D might be TRBD2 (6 bases). The CDR3 loop spans 17 amino acids. The ends were cut back, 0 bases at V and 1 base at J, with 17 bases in the middle. CDR1 and CDR2 (germline): DFQATT, SNEGSKA (reference sequence). CDR3 bases: TGCAGTGCTAGAGATCTTTGGGGGGAGCGGGGCACAGATACGCAGTATTTT. Protein sequence: CSARDLWGERGTDTQYF.

In its sample, this clonotype was seen a few times. This sequence joins TRBV6-2 or TRBV6-3 and TRBJ2-3; no clear D gene. Deletions cut 8 bases from V and 5 bases from J, with 17 bases between. This CDR3 has 14 amino acids. CDR1 and CDR2 from the germline V gene are MNHEY and SVGEGT. DNA for the CDR3: TGTGCCAGCTCCACGACCTCGGGTGGAGATACGCAGTATTTT. It codes for CASSTTSGGDTQYF.

This clonotype has more than one count but fewer than ten. The chain is built from TRBV28 and TRBJ2-1; 7 bases are shared with TRBD1. From germline, CDR1 is MDHEN and CDR2 SYDVKM. CDR3 length equals 16 residues. J lost 3 bases, V lost 8 bases, and 13 bases had no gene match. The CDR3 nucleotides are TGTGCCAGCGTGCGAGACAGGGACATGCTCTACAATGAGCAGTTCTTC. It yields the protein CASVRDRDMLYNEQFF.

This clonotype was picked up many times. This chain links TRBV6-5 with TRBJ2-7; TRBD2 is a possible D gene (5 bases). CDR1 MNHEY and CDR2 SVGAGI come from the germline V gene. The CDR3 has 14 amino acids. Trimming took 0 bases from V and 4 from J, leaving 10 bases between them. The CDR3 DNA sequence: TGTGCCAGCAGTTACTCGGGAGCGGCTTACGAGCAGTACTTC. This encodes CASSYSGAAYEQYF.

This clonotype was seen a handful of times. The chain couples TRBV5-1 to TRBJ1-6; D ambiguous. The CDR3 runs to 17 residues. With 0 bases removed from V and 0 bases from J, the gap between germline ends came to 10 bases. Germline CDR1 SGHRS, CDR2 YFSETQ. The CDR3 here is CASSLEGGSSYNSPLHF. The CDR3 DNA is TGCGCCAGCAGCTTGGAAGGTGGGAGCTCCTATAATTCACCCCTCCACTTT.

The chain is built from TRBV3-1 and TRBJ2-3, with a weak D call TRBD2 (6 bases). In germline, CDR1 is LGHDT, CDR2 YNNKEL (reference sequence). Trimming stripped 7 bases from V and 2 bases from J, with 16 bases between. This CDR3 has 15 amino acids. The CDR3 bases are TGTGCCAGCAAGTCCGGGACTGGCATCACAGATACGCAGTATTTT. It is translated as CASKSGTGITDTQYF.

The chain joins TRBV4-1 to TRBJ2-3, with a possible D match to TRBD2 (6 bases). The CDR3 spans 16 residues. The germline gives CDR1 MGHRA, CDR2 YSYEKL. V lost 0 bases and J 2 bases, leaving 12 bases between the germline ends. CDR3 amino acids: CASSQDLGLDTDTQYF. In DNA, the CDR3 is TGCGCCAGCAGCCAAGATCTGGGACTCGACACAGATACGCAGTATTTT.

This clonotype was found many times. The genes are TRBV3-1 and TRBJ2-1; 7 nucleotides match TRBD1. The germline V gene encodes CDR1 LGHDT and CDR2 YNNKEL (reference sequence). The CDR3 length is 16 residues. Germline trimming cut 1 base from V and 4 bases from J; bases unmatched to any gene: 7. The CDR3 sequence: CASSQALQGMYNEQFF. CDR3 nucleotide sequence: TGTGCCAGCAGCCAAGCGTTACAGGGGATGTACAATGAGCAGTTCTTC.

The rearrangement joins TRBV7-9 to TRBJ1-4; D is uncertain. The germline gives CDR1 SEHNR, CDR2 FQNEAQ (reference sequence). The ends were cut back, 1 base at V and 13 bases at J, with 7 bases in the middle. This CDR3 contains 11 residues. This chain's CDR3 is CASSLGVGLFF. CDR3 sequence (DNA): TGTGCCAGCAGCTTAGGCGTGGGACTGTTTTTT. The full variable domain, in which reference TRBV7-9 and TRBJ1-4 provide the parts outside the CDR3, is DTGVSQNPRHKITKRGQNVTFRCDPISEHNRLYWYRQTLGQGPEFLTYFQNEAQLEKSRLLSDRFSAERPKGSFSTLEIQRTEQGDSAMYLCASSLGVGLFFGSGTQLSVL.